This T cell receptor (beta chain) was documented in a study of vaccination and CD4 T cells after COVID-19. Study background: A CEFX pool, an HIV-1 Nef pool, or no peptide went to control cultures. Study-wide findings and caveats: Spike mono-reactive status applied to 304 of 307 vaccine-specific clones in convalescent patients.

The CDR3 spans 16 residues. The germline V gene encodes CDR1 DFQATT and CDR2 SNEGSKA (reference sequence). A note on this clonotype: What it binds is unknown.

Sequencing of DNA taken from cultured CD4+ T cells relied on the Oncomine TCR Beta short-read assay. A single record per CDR3 protein comes from TCRdb applying MiXCR to the PCR reads. Among 15,000 to 20,000 distinct CDR3 sequences listed, roughly 70% were seen once. Treatment reported: approximately 9-day PBMC culture with coronavirus spike peptide pools or control peptides (ViraFEST assay). Around 2 million PBMCs per well were cultured with 8.5 to 10 IU/ml IL-2 and about 10 ug/ml peptide pools. The receptor's source is a human donor who had recovered from COVID-19. The specimen was CD4+ T cells from blood, cultured in vitro. The chain joins TRBV20-1 to TRBJ2-1, with 16 nucleotides matching TRBD2. The tail of the sequence fits TRBJ2-7 better, so the J call may be wrong. For the CDR3, the DNA is TGCAGTGCTACCGGGACTAGCGGGAGGGCGGGTTACGAGCAGTACTTC. Amino acid sequence: CSATGTSGRAGYEQYF.